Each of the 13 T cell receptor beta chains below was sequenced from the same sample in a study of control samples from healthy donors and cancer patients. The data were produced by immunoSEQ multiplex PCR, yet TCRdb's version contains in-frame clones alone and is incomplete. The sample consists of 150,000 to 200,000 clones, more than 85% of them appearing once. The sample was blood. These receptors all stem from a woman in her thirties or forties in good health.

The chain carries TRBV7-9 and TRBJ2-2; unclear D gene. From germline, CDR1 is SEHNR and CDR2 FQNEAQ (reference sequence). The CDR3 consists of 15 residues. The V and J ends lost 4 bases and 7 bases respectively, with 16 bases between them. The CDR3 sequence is CASSSGEIVGGELFF. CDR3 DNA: TGTGCCAGCAGCTCAGGTGAAATAGTTGGCGGGGAGCTGTTTTTT.

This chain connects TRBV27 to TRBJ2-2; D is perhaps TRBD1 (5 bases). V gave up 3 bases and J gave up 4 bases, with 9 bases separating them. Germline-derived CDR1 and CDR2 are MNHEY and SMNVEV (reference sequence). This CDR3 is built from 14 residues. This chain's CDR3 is CASSFLQATGELFF. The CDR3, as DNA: TGTGCCAGCAGTTTTCTACAGGCCACCGGGGAGCTGTTTTTT.

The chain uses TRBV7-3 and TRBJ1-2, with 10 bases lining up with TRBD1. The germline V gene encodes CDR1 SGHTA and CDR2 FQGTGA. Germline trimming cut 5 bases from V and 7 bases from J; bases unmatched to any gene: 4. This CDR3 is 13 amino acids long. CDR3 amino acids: CASSTGTGVGYTF. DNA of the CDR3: TGTGCCAGCAGCACCGGGACAGGGGTTGGCTACACCTTC. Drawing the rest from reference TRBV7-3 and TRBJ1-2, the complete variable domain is GAGVSQTPSNKVTEKGKYVELRCDPISGHTALYWYRQSLGQGPEFLIYFQGTGAADDSGLPNDRFFAVRPEGSVSTLKIQRTERGDSAVYLCASSTGTGVGYTFGSGTRLTVV.

CDR3 in amino acids: CATSRGSGQGEKLFF. The CDR3 region has the DNA TGTGCCACCAGCAGAGGGTCGGGACAGGGGGAAAAACTGTTTTTT. The rearrangement joins TRBV15 to TRBJ1-4, with 10 bases identical to TRBD1. The V and J ends lost 1 base and 8 bases, in that order; junction bases with no gene match: 4. The CDR3 has 15 amino acids. From germline, CDR1 is LNHNV and CDR2 YYDKDF (reference sequence).

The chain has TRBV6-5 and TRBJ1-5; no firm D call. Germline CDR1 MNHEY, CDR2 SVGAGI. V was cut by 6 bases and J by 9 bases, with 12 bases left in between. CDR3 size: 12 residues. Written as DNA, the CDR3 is TGTGCCAGCAGCCTCCCGGGGTGGCCCCAGCATTTT. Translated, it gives CASSLPGWPQHF.

The CDR3 here is CAIRGDGHNYGYTF. CDR3 in DNA: TGTGCCATCAGGGGGGACGGGCACAACTATGGCTACACCTTC. The chain carries TRBV10-3 and TRBJ1-2; a weak D match, TRBD1 (5 bases). V was shortened by 6 bases and J by 2 bases, with 13 bases between the two germline ends. Germline CDR1 and CDR2: ENHRY and SYGVKD. The CDR3 sequence is 14 residues long.

As DNA, the CDR3 is TGTGCCAGCGTGGGAGGGGTCCACGAGCAGTACTTC. Amino acids: CASVGGVHEQYF. The J gene is TRBJ2-7, the V gene TRBV6-5, with 7 bases lining up with TRBD2. The CDR3 length is 12 residues. CDR1 and CDR2 (germline): MNHEY, SVGAGI. Unmatched junction bases numbered 6, after V lost 8 bases and J lost 5 bases.

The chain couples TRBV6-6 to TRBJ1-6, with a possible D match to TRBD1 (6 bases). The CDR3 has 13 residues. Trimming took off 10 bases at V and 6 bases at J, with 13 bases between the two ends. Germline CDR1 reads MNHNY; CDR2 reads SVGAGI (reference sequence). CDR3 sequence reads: CATRTDRNSPLHF. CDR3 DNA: TGTGCCACCAGGACAGACCGTAATTCACCCCTCCACTTT.

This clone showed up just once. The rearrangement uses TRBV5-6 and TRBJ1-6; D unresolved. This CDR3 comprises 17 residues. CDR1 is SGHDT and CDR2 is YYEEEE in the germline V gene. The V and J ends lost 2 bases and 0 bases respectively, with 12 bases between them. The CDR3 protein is CASSLNGPTSYNSPLHF. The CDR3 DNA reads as TGTGCCAGCAGCTTAAACGGGCCGACCTCCTATAATTCACCCCTCCACTTT.

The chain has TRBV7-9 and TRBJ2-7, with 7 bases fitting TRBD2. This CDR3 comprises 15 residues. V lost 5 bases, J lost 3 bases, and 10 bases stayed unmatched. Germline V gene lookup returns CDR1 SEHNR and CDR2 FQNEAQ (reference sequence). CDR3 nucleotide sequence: TGTGCCAGCAGCGTTAGCGGCGGGGGATACTACGAGCAGTACTTC. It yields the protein CASSVSGGGYYEQYF.

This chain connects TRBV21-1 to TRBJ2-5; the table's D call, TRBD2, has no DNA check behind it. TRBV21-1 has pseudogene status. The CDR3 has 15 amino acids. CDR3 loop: CASSKDRDFKETQYF. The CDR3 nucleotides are TGTGCCAGCAGCAAAGATCGGGACTTTAAAGAGACCCAGTACTTC.

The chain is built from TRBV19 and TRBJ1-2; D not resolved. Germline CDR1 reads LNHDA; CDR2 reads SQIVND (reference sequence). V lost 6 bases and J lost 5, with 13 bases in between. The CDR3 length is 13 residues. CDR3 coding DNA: TGTGCCAGTAGCGAGACCGGAAGTTATGGCTACACCTTC. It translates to CASSETGSYGYTF. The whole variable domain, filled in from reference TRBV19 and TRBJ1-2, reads DGGITQSPKYLFRKEGQNVTLSCEQNLNHDAMYWYRQDPGQGLRLIYYSQIVNDFQKGDIAEGYSVSREKKESFPLTVTSAQKNPTAFYLCASSETGSYGYTFGSGTRLTVV.

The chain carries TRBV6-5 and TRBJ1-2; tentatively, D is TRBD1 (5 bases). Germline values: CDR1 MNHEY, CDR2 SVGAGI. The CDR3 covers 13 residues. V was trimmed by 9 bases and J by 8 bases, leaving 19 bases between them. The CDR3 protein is CARWDSETLGYTF. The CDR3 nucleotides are TGTGCCAGATGGGACTCCGAAACGTTGGGCTACACCTTC.